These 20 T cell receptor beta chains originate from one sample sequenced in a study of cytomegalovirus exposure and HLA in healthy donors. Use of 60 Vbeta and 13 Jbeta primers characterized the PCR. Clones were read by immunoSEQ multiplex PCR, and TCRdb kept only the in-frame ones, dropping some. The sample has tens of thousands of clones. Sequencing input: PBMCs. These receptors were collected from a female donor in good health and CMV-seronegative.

The CDR3 region is CASSADRARQETQYF. CDR3 nucleotides: TGTGCCAGCAGTGCGGACAGGGCCAGGCAAGAGACCCAGTACTTC. The chain couples TRBV6-1 to TRBJ2-5; 8 bases line up with TRBD1. Germline trimming cut 4 bases from V and 2 bases from J; bases unmatched to any gene: 6. Germline V gene sequence: CDR1 MNHNS, CDR2 SASEGT. The CDR3 spans 15 residues.

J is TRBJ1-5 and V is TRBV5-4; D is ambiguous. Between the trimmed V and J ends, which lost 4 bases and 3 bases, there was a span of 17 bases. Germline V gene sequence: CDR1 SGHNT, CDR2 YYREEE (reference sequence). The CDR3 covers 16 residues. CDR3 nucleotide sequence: TGTGCCAGCAGCCTGCGGTCGAACGAGCACAATCAGCCCCAGCATTTT. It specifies CASSLRSNEHNQPQHF.

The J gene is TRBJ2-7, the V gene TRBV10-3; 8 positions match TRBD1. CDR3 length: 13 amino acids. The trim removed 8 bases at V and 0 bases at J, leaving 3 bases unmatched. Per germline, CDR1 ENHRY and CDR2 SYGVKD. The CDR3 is CAIGTGGSYEQYF. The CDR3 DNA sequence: TGTGCCATCGGCACAGGGGGCTCCTACGAGCAGTACTTC.

The DNA of the CDR3 is TGTGCCAGCAGCAATAGCGGGGGGGTGAGCACAGATACGCAGTATTTT. Protein sequence: CASSNSGGVSTDTQYF. The chain is built from TRBV5-5 and TRBJ2-3, with TRBD2 identical over 11 bases. The J segment lost 0 bases and the V segment lost 4 bases, leaving 4 bases of the junction unmatched. Looked up from germline, CDR1 is SGHKS and CDR2 is YYEKEE (reference sequence). The CDR3 is made up of 16 amino acids.

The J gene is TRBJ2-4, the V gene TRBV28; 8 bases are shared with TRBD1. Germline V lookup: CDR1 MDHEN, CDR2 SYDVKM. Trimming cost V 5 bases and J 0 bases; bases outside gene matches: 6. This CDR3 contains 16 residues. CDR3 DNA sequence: TGTGCCAGCAGTCAGGGGGCAGGGTTAGCCAAAAACATTCAGTACTTC. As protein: CASSQGAGLAKNIQYF. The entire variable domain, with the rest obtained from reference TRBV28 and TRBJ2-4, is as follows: DVKVTQSSRYLVKRTGEKVFLECVQDMDHENMFWYRQDPGLGLRLIYFSYDVKMKEKGDIPEGYSVSREKKERFSLILESASTNQTSMYLCASSQGAGLAKNIQYFGAGTRLSVL.

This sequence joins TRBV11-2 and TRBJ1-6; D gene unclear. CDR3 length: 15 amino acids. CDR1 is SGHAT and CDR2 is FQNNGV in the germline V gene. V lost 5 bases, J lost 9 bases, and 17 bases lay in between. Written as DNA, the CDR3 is TGTGCCAGCAGCCTGGGGAGTCTCCCGGCTTCACCCCTCCACTTT. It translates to CASSLGSLPASPLHF.

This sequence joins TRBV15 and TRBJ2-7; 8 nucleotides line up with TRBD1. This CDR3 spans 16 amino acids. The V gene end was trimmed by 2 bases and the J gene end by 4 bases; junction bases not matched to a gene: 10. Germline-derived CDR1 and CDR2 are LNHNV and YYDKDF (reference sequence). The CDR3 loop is CATSRTRSRGPYEQYF. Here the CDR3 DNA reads TGTGCCACCAGCAGAACGCGAAGCAGGGGGCCTTACGAGCAGTACTTC.

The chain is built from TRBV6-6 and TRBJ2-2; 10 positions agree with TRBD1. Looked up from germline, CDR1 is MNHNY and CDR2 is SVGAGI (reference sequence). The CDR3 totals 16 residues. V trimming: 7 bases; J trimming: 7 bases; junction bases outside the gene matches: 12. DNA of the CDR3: TGTGCCAGCATCCAAGGGACAGGGGTCTATAACGGGGAGCTGTTTTTT. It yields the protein CASIQGTGVYNGELFF.

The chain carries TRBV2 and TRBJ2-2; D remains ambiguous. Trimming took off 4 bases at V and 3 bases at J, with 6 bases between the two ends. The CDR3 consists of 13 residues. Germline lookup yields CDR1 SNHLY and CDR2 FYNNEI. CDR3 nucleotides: TGTGCCAGCAGTGTTTCGTACACCGGGGAGCTGTTTTTT. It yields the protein CASSVSYTGELFF.

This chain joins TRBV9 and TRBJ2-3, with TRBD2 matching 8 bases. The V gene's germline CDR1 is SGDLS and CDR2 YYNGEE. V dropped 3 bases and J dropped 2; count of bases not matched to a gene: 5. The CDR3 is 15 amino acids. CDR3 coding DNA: TGTGCCAGCAGCGGTGTAGCGGGGAACACAGATACGCAGTATTTT. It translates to CASSGVAGNTDTQYF.

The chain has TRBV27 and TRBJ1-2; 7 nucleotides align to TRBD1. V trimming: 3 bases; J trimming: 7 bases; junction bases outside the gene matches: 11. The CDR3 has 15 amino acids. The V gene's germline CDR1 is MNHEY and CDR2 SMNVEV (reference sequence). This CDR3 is CASSFFSGGGGGYTF. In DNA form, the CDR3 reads TGTGCCAGCAGTTTTTTTAGTGGAGGGGGCGGTGGCTACACCTTC.

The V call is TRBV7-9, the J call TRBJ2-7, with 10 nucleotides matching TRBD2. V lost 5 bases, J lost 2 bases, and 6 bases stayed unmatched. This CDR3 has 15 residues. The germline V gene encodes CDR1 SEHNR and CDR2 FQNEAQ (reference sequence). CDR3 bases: TGTGCCAGCAGCCCATTTAGCGGGGGGACCTACGAGCAGTACTTC. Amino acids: CASSPFSGGTYEQYF.

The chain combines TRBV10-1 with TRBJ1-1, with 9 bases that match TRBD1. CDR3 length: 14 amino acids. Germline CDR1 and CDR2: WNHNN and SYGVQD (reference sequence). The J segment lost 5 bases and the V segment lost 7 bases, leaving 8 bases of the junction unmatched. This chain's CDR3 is CASKGDRAWTEAFF. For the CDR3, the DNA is TGCGCCAGCAAAGGGGACAGGGCTTGGACTGAAGCTTTCTTT.

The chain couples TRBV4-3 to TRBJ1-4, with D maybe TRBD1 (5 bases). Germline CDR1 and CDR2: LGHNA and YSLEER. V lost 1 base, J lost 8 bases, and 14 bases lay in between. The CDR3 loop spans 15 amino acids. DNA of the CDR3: TGCGCCAGCAGCCAAGTCCAGGGCCGACGGGAAAAACTGTTTTTT. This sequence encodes CASSQVQGRREKLFF.

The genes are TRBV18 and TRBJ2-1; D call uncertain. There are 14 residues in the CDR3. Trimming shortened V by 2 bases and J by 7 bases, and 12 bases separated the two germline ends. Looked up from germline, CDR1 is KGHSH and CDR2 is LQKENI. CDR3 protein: CASSPGSAGNEQFF. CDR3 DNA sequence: TGTGCCAGCTCACCAGGGTCGGCAGGAAATGAGCAGTTCTTC.

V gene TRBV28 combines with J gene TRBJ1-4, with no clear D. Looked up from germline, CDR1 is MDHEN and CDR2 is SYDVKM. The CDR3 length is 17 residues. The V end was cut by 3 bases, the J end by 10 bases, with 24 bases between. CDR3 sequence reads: CASSFGSATQSSGKLFF. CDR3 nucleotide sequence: TGTGCCAGCAGTTTCGGGTCAGCAACGCAGTCGTCTGGAAAACTGTTTTTT. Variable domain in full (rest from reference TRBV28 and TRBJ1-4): DVKVTQSSRYLVKRTGEKVFLECVQDMDHENMFWYRQDPGLGLRLIYFSYDVKMKEKGDIPEGYSVSREKKERFSLILESASTNQTSMYLCASSFGSATQSSGKLFFGSGTQLSVL.

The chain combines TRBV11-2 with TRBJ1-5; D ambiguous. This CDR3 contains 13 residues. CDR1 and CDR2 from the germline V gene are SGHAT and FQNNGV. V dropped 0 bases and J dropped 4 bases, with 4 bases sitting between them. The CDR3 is CASSLDVNQPQHF. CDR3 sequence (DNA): TGTGCCAGCAGCTTAGACGTGAATCAGCCCCAGCATTTT.

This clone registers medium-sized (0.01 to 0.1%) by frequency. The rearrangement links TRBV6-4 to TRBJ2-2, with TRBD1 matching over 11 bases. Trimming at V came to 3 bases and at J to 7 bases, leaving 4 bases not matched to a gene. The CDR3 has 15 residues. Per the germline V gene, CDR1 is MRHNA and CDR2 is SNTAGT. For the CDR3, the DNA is TGTGCCAGCAGTGAAGGACAGGGGGCCAGCGGGGAGCTGTTTTTT. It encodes CASSEGQGASGELFF.

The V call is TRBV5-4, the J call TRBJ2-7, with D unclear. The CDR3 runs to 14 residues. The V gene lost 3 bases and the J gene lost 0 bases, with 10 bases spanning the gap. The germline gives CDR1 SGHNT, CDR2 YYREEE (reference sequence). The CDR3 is CASSSEIFSYEQYF. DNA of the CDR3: TGTGCCAGCAGCTCGGAGATATTCTCCTACGAGCAGTACTTC.

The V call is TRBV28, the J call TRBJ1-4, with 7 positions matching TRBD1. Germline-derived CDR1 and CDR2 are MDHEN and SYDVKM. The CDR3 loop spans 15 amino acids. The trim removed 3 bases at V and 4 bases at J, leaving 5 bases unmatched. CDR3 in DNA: TGTGCCAGCAGTTTTGAGGACAGGAGTAATGAAAAACTGTTTTTT. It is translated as CASSFEDRSNEKLFF. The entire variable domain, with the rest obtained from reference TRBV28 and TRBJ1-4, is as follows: DVKVTQSSRYLVKRTGEKVFLECVQDMDHENMFWYRQDPGLGLRLIYFSYDVKMKEKGDIPEGYSVSREKKERFSLILESASTNQTSMYLCASSFEDRSNEKLFFGSGTQLSVL.